These 29 T cell receptor beta chains were sequenced from one sample in a study of T cell responses to AZD1222 COVID-19 vaccine. Here immunoSEQ multiplex PCR was the method, and the copy in TCRdb shows in-frame clones only, minus some. The sample holds 50,000 to 65,000 clones; about 88% are singletons and the top ten take around 7%. The source material was peripheral blood, sampled 28 days after the second AZD1222 dose. The receptors derive from an adult who received the AZD1222 COVID-19 vaccine.

The V and J genes are TRBV21-1 and TRBJ1-1; TRBD1 reflects the table's D call only, with no check against the DNA. TRBV21-1 constitutes a pseudogene. The CDR3 sequence is 16 residues long. CDR3 sequence reads: CASSTAGGYSGTEAFF. The DNA for the CDR3 is TGTGCCAGCAGCACAGCAGGGGGCTATTCGGGCACTGAAGCTTTCTTT.

V gene TRBV7-9 combines with J gene TRBJ1-1; no reliable D call. This CDR3 spans 12 amino acids. Germline assignment: CDR1 SEHNR and CDR2 FQNEAQ (reference sequence). The V end was cut by 2 bases, the J end by 5 bases, with 6 bases between. CDR3 residues: CASSLRGTEAFF. CDR3 DNA: TGTGCCAGCAGCTTAAGAGGAACTGAAGCTTTCTTT.

This sequence joins TRBV5-1 and TRBJ1-6; 7 nucleotides align to TRBD1. V lost 4 bases and J lost 10; bases outside the gene matches: 8. This CDR3 contains 14 residues. Germline V lookup: CDR1 SGHRS, CDR2 YFSETQ. The CDR3 region is CASSTGQPNSPLHF. In DNA, the CDR3 is TGCGCCAGCAGCACGGGACAGCCAAACTCACCCCTCCACTTT. Full variable domain (rest looked up from reference TRBV5-1 and TRBJ1-6): KAGVTQTPRYLIKTRGQQVTLSCSPISGHRSVSWYQQTPGQGLQFLFEYFSETQRNKGNFPGRFSGRQFSNSRSEMNVSTLELGDSALYLCASSTGQPNSPLHFGNGTRLTVT.

In this sample, this clone turned up a few times. The J gene is TRBJ2-7, the V gene TRBV21-1. TRBV21-1 corresponds to a pseudogene. This CDR3 is 16 amino acids long. The DNA of the CDR3 is TGTGCCAGCAGCAACCAGATTCACGATAGCTCCTACGAGCAGTACTTC. The encoded protein is CASSNQIHDSSYEQYF.

For the CDR3, the DNA is TGTGCCAGCAGCTTTCCAGGTGGGCCATATGGCTACACCTTC. Translated: CASSFPGGPYGYTF. This chain links TRBV5-4 with TRBJ1-2; D unresolved. The germline CDR1 and CDR2 sequences are SGHNT and YYREEE (reference sequence). The V end lost 2 bases, the J end lost 5 bases, and 13 bases lay between the germline ends. The CDR3 runs 14 residues.

V is TRBV7-3 and J is TRBJ2-7; 7 positions match TRBD1. The trim removed 2 bases at V and 5 bases at J, leaving 12 bases unmatched. This CDR3 has 16 amino acids. Germline V gene data show CDR1 as SGHTA and CDR2 as FQGTGA. This chain's CDR3 is CASSLRGMTGIDEQYF. CDR3 coding DNA: TGTGCCAGCAGCTTACGGGGAATGACAGGGATCGACGAGCAGTACTTC.

J is TRBJ2-2 and V is TRBV29-1; 7 positions match TRBD1. CDR3 length: 14 amino acids. Per germline, CDR1 SQVTM and CDR2 ANQGSEA. The V gene end was trimmed by 7 bases and the J gene end by 3 bases; junction bases not matched to a gene: 8. The DNA for the CDR3 is TGCAGCGCTGTCGGACAGGCGGACACCGGGGAGCTGTTTTTT. Its translation is CSAVGQADTGELFF.

This sequence joins TRBV2 and TRBJ1-2; D unclear. CDR3 length: 11 residues. Germline-derived CDR1 and CDR2 are SNHLY and FYNNEI. V was trimmed by 6 bases and J by 5 bases, leaving 7 bases between them. CDR3 protein: CASRASYGYTF. The CDR3 DNA reads as TGTGCCAGCAGGGCGTCATATGGCTACACCTTC.

The V call is TRBV14, the J call TRBJ1-2, with a tentative D call TRBD1 (5 bases). Looked up from germline, CDR1 is SGHDN and CDR2 is FVKESK. V was pared by 4 bases and J by 6 bases, with 12 bases between. The CDR3 is 13 amino acids. Written as DNA, the CDR3 is TGTGCCAGCAGCCCCAGGGTTTCGGATGGCTACACCTTC. Amino acids: CASSPRVSDGYTF.

V and J are TRBV6-5 and TRBJ2-3, with D possibly being TRBD1 (5 bases). With 7 bases removed from V and 7 bases from J, the gap between germline ends came to 12 bases. CDR1 MNHEY and CDR2 SVGAGI come from the germline V gene. The CDR3 spans 12 residues. CDR3 region: CASKGAPHTQYF. CDR3 bases: TGTGCCAGCAAAGGGGCGCCACATACGCAGTATTTT.

The chain combines TRBV27 with TRBJ2-5, with D possibly being TRBD1 (6 bases). With 5 bases removed from V and 3 bases from J, the gap between germline ends came to 10 bases. This CDR3 is 13 amino acids long. CDR1 is MNHEY and CDR2 is SMNVEV in the germline V gene (reference sequence). CDR3 in DNA: TGTGCCAGCAGTACCTACAGGGAAGAGACCCAGTACTTC. Residues: CASSTYREETQYF.

The rearrangement links TRBV5-8 to TRBJ2-1, with D perhaps being TRBD1 or TRBD2 (6 bases each). Germline CDR1 is SGHTS and CDR2 is YDEGEE. V was pared by 5 bases and J by 2 bases, with 20 bases between. The CDR3 loop spans 17 amino acids. The CDR3 protein is CASSSRGALSAYNEQFF. The DNA for the CDR3 is TGTGCCAGCAGTTCGAGGGGGGCCCTTAGCGCCTACAATGAGCAGTTCTTC.

The gene calls are TRBV18 and TRBJ2-7, with D perhaps TRBD1 (6 bases). The CDR3 runs 12 residues. Germline V gene lookup returns CDR1 KGHSH and CDR2 LQKENI. V lost 2 bases and J 5 bases, leaving 7 bases between the germline ends. The CDR3 DNA reads as TGTGCCAGCTCACCAGCAGGGGACGAGCAGTACTTC. It is translated as CASSPAGDEQYF.

The chain joins TRBV5-1 to TRBJ2-3; 12 positions match TRBD2. Looked up from germline, CDR1 is SGHRS and CDR2 is YFSETQ. CDR3 length: 17 residues. The V gene end was trimmed by 0 bases and the J gene end by 2 bases; junction bases not matched to a gene: 4. CDR3 amino acids: CASSLDGLAGSTDTQYF. CDR3 DNA sequence: TGCGCCAGCAGCTTGGATGGACTAGCGGGATCCACAGATACGCAGTATTTT.

The chain is built from TRBV12-5 and TRBJ2-2; no firm D call. Germline V CDR1 and CDR2: LGHNT, FRNRAP. V was trimmed by 1 base and J by 4 bases, leaving 10 bases between them. This CDR3 has 15 amino acids. The chain's CDR3 is CASGLAALGTGELFF. CDR3 DNA: TGTGCTAGTGGTTTGGCAGCTCTGGGCACCGGGGAGCTGTTTTTT. The full variable domain, completed using reference TRBV12-5 and TRBJ2-2, is DARVTQTPRHKVTEMGQEVTMRCQPILGHNTVFWYRQTMMQGLELLAYFRNRAPLDDSGMPKDRFSAEMPDATLATLKIQPSEPRDSAVYFCASGLAALGTGELFFGEGSRLTVL.

The chain uses TRBV9 and TRBJ1-6, with 8 bases identical to TRBD1. Per germline, CDR1 SGDLS and CDR2 YYNGEE. V dropped 3 bases and J dropped 9; count of bases not matched to a gene: 8. The CDR3 loop spans 15 amino acids. CDR3 residues: CASSAWTGKGSPLHF. In nucleotides, the CDR3 is TGTGCCAGCAGCGCCTGGACAGGGAAGGGTTCACCCCTCCACTTT.

V is TRBV6-1 and J is TRBJ1-1, with 10 bases lining up with TRBD1. CDR3 length equals 16 residues. Looked up from germline, CDR1 is MNHNS and CDR2 is SASEGT. V shed 2 bases, J shed 1 base, and the junction held 4 bases outside the gene matches. The CDR3 loop reads CASSERTGGWNTEAFF. The CDR3 DNA reads as TGTGCCAGCAGTGAACGGACAGGGGGATGGAACACTGAAGCTTTCTTT.

The chain couples TRBV5-1 to TRBJ1-2, with no clear D. The CDR3 extends over 13 amino acids. The germline V and J ends were trimmed by 5 bases and 0 bases, with 8 bases remaining between them. CDR1 and CDR2 from the germline V gene are SGHRS and YFSETQ. The CDR3 reads CASSREANYGYTF. The CDR3 nucleotides read TGCGCCAGCAGTCGCGAAGCTAACTATGGCTACACCTTC.

The J gene is TRBJ1-1, the V gene TRBV5-6; 9 nucleotides align to TRBD1. The CDR3 consists of 14 residues. Unmatched junction bases numbered 6, after V lost 5 bases and J lost 4 bases. Germline CDR1 SGHDT, CDR2 YYEEEE. CDR3 protein: CASRGTGMGTEAFF. The DNA of the CDR3 is TGTGCCAGCAGGGGGACAGGGATGGGCACTGAAGCTTTCTTT.

The J gene is TRBJ1-4, the V gene TRBV10-3; possibly TRBD1 for D (5 bases). The germline gives CDR1 ENHRY, CDR2 SYGVKD. V dropped 0 bases and J dropped 7 bases, with 15 bases sitting between them. This CDR3 has 16 amino acids. This CDR3 reads CAISESFGTLGEKLFF. The CDR3 DNA reads TGTGCCATCAGTGAGTCGTTCGGGACCCTGGGTGAAAAACTGTTTTTT.

This chain connects TRBV2 to TRBJ1-5; D uncertain. Trimming took 4 bases from V and 3 from J, leaving 10 bases between them. The CDR3 loop spans 14 amino acids. CDR1 is SNHLY and CDR2 is FYNNEI in the germline V gene. CDR3 DNA: TGTGCCAGCAGTGCTTTAGCATACAATCAGCCCCAGCATTTT. Encoded protein: CASSALAYNQPQHF.

This clone has more than one count but fewer than ten. The chain recombines TRBV18 with TRBJ2-3; D remains ambiguous. Trimming took off 0 bases at V and 2 bases at J, with 0 bases between the two ends. The CDR3 consists of 12 residues. Germline CDR1 and CDR2: KGHSH and LQKENI. CDR3 amino acids: CASSPPTDTQYF. The CDR3 DNA follows: TGTGCCAGCTCACCACCCACAGATACGCAGTATTTT.

For this clone: The junction departs from the called germline gene at one end, perhaps through a read error. This chain joins TRBV27 and TRBJ2-1, with 7 nucleotides matching TRBD2. The CDR3 spans 13 residues. CDR1 and CDR2 from the germline V gene are MNHEY and SMNVEV (reference sequence). The CDR3 loop reads CGSAAGREFEQFF. The CDR3 coding sequence is TGTGGCAGCGCCGCGGGGCGGGAGTTTGAGCAGTTCTTC.

The chain links TRBV12-3 or TRBV12-4 to TRBJ1-6, with D perhaps TRBD1 (6 bases). Trimming removed 5 bases from V and 6 bases from J, with 8 bases in between. CDR3 length: 13 residues. CDR3 DNA sequence: TGTGCCAGCAGTCGGGACACTAATTCACCCCTCCACTTT. Amino acid sequence: CASSRDTNSPLHF.

The V and J genes are TRBV30 and TRBJ1-5; D possibly corresponds to TRBD1 (5 bases). V was cut by 5 bases and J by 10 bases, with 15 bases left in between. The CDR3 runs 12 residues. Germline V gene data show CDR1 as GTSNPN and CDR2 as SVGIG (reference sequence). CDR3 protein: CAWGTGPGPQHF. The CDR3 coding sequence is TGTGCCTGGGGGACTGGGCCGGGCCCCCAGCATTTT.

The chain carries TRBV28 and TRBJ2-1, with TRBD2 matching over 11 bases. CDR1 is MDHEN, CDR2 SYDVKM, per germline. Trimming removed 4 bases from V and 8 bases from J; junction bases left unmatched: 13. This CDR3 has 17 amino acids. The CDR3 DNA is TGTGCCAGCAGTTCGGCTGGGCTAGCGGGAGGCTTGGATGAGCAGTTCTTC. Translated, it gives CASSSAGLAGGLDEQFF. Full variable domain (missing parts from reference TRBV28 and TRBJ2-1): DVKVTQSSRYLVKRTGEKVFLECVQDMDHENMFWYRQDPGLGLRLIYFSYDVKMKEKGDIPEGYSVSREKKERFSLILESASTNQTSMYLCASSSAGLAGGLDEQFFGPGTRLTVL.

This clone showed up just once. The J gene is TRBJ1-1, the V gene TRBV28, with D unresolved. This CDR3 spans 13 amino acids. With 6 bases removed from V and 5 bases from J, the gap between germline ends came to 13 bases. Germline CDR1 and CDR2: MDHEN and SYDVKM. CDR3 sequence reads: CASSPGWWTEAFF. CDR3 sequence (DNA): TGTGCCAGCAGCCCGGGGTGGTGGACTGAAGCTTTCTTT.

CDR3 DNA sequence: TGTGCCAGCTCACCATCCCGGGAGCACAATCAGCCCCAGCATTTT. Protein: CASSPSREHNQPQHF. This chain links TRBV18 with TRBJ1-5, with D uncertain. The CDR3 is 15 residues long. V lost 2 bases and J lost 3, with 11 bases in between. Per the germline V gene, CDR1 is KGHSH and CDR2 is LQKENI.

This sequence joins TRBV9 and TRBJ2-7, with D tentatively TRBD1 (5 bases). The germline V gene encodes CDR1 SGDLS and CDR2 YYNGEE. The CDR3 loop spans 14 amino acids. Trimming pared 2 bases from V and 6 bases from J, leaving 15 bases between. Here the CDR3 reads CASSVSGYSGEQYF. The DNA for the CDR3 is TGTGCCAGCAGCGTTTCAGGGTATTCTGGCGAGCAGTACTTC.